Listed below are T cell receptor beta chains from one sample, sequenced in a study of glioma-infiltrating T cells. From the multiplex PCR reads, TCRdb called clonotypes with MiXCR, one entry per CDR3 protein. The data show about 140,000 distinct CDR3 sequences, about 39% seen once. Sequencing was performed on glioma tissue, nonneoplastic brain tissue, or PBMCs (not recorded which). The receptors were gathered from a human donor with low-grade glioma or glioblastoma, undergoing nonglioma brain surgery, or in good health (not recorded which). The CDR3 runs from the conserved cysteine through the conserved F or W. D genes are given only for firm matches. Size tells how often a clone was seen (once, few, many) or the class of an expanded clone, and some rows leave it out.

TRBV5-1	TRBJ2-3	few	TRBD1	TGCGCCAGCAGCCCGGGACAGGGTATAACAGATACGCAGTATTTT	CASSPGQGITDTQYF
TRBV28	TRBJ1-2	-	TRBD1	TGTGCCAGCAGTCCAGCCGGACAGGGTATGGGGGGCTACACCTTC	CASSPAGQGMGGYTF
TRBV10-3	TRBJ2-7	once	-	TGTGCCATCAGTCCACAGGGACGGCCGGGGGAGCAGTACTTC	CAISPQGRPGEQYF
TRBV19	TRBJ2-3	-	-	TGTGCCAGTAGTATTGGGTACTTCACAGATACGCAGTATTTT	CASSIGYFTDTQYF
TRBV24-1	TRBJ2-3	-	-	TGTGCCACCAGTGATTCACGACTAGAGGCCCCTGATACGCAGTATTTT	CATSDSRLEAPDTQYF
TRBV10-3	TRBJ2-7	-	-	TGTGCCATCAGTGAGTCGATAGCTAGCCGAGAGGGCATCGAGCAGTACTTC	CAISESIASREGIEQYF
TRBV6-1	TRBJ2-1	few	TRBD1	TGTGCCAGCAGTCTAATAAACAGGGGTGAGCAGTTCTTC	CASSLINRGEQFF
TRBV24-1	TRBJ2-3	-	-	TGTGCCACCAGTGACCGGCTCACAGATACGCAGTATTTT	CATSDRLTDTQYF
TRBV15	TRBJ1-1	few	-	TGTGCCACCAGCACCCTCCCCCGGGGCGGCGGGACTGAAGCTTTCTTT	CATSTLPRGGGTEAFF
TRBV20-1	TRBJ2-7	-	-	TGCAGTGCTAGGCTAGCGTCTGATCTCATCTACGAGCAGTACTTC	CSARLASDLIYEQYF
TRBV28	TRBJ2-2	-	-	TGTGCCAGCAGTTTAAGGGCATACACCGGGGAGCTGTTTTTT	CASSLRAYTGELFF
TRBV10-3	TRBJ1-2	-	TRBD1	TGTGCCATCAGTGAACGGGACAGTGGCTACACCTTC	CAISERDSGYTF
TRBV4-3	TRBJ1-1	-	-	TGCGCCAGCAGCAAAGATCCGGTAGGACGGGCGGGTACTGAAGCTTTCTTT	CASSKDPVGRAGTEAFF
TRBV27	TRBJ1-1	many	-	TGTGCCAGCAGTTTAGCCTCAGGATATGAAGCTTTCTTT	CASSLASGYEAFF
TRBV7-2	TRBJ2-7	few	-	TGTGCCAGCAGCTTAGCGGTCGGGACCCCCTACGAGCAGTACTTC	CASSLAVGTPYEQYF
TRBV7-2	TRBJ2-7	-	-	TGTGCCAGCAGCCTCCGGGACGGATACTACGAGCAGTACTTC	CASSLRDGYYEQYF
TRBV27	TRBJ1-5	many	-	TGTGCCAGTACCGGGTCAGTCAATCAGCCCCAGCATTTT	CASTGSVNQPQHF
TRBV6-1	TRBJ1-1	many	-	TGTGCCAGCAGGCTGAACACTGAAGCTTTCTTT	CASRLNTEAFF
TRBV6-6	TRBJ2-5	once	-	TGTGCCATCAGGGCCGACGGTCCCCAAGAGACCCAGTACTTC	CAIRADGPQETQYF
TRBV10-2	TRBJ2-7	-	-	TGTGCCAGCAGTAAGTACGGGACTCTGAAAACCTACGAGCAGTACTTC	CASSKYGTLKTYEQYF
TRBV19	TRBJ2-3	-	TRBD1	TGTGCCAGTAGGGAACAGGGGATGGGGCTTGGAGCGCAGTATTTT	CASREQGMGLGAQYF
TRBV3-1	TRBJ2-1	-	TRBD2	TGTGCCAGCAGCCAAGTAAGCGGGGGGGCCCACAATGAGCAGTTCTTC	CASSQVSGGAHNEQFF
TRBV27	TRBJ2-5	-	TRBD1	TGTGCCAGCAGTGCCGACAGGGGAGGAGGGGAGACCCAGTACTTC	CASSADRGGGETQYF
TRBV27	TRBJ2-3	-	-	TGTGCCAGCAGTTTAATGTATCGACTCAACACAGATACGCAGTATTTT	CASSLMYRLNTDTQYF
TRBV20-1	TRBJ2-5	-	-	TGCAGTGCTAGAGGGACGGCTACAGAGACCCAGTACTTC	CSARGTATETQYF
TRBV20-1	TRBJ1-1	-	-	TGCAGTGCTAGTTCAGGGGCTCAGACTGAAGCTTTCTTT	CSASSGAQTEAFF
TRBV28	TRBJ1-5	many	-	TGTGCCAGCAGTTTAAGTGCAGCGCCACAGCCCCAGCATTTT	CASSLSAAPQPQHF
TRBV4-3	TRBJ2-7	few	TRBD1	TGCGCCAGCAGCCGAACCGAGACAGGGGGCTACGAGCAGTACTTC	CASSRTETGGYEQYF
TRBV10-3	TRBJ2-1	once	-	TGTGCCACCGAGGCTTCCCATGAGCAGTTCTTC	CATEASHEQFF
TRBV7-2	TRBJ2-5	few	TRBD1	TGTGCCAGCAGCACCACAGGGGTAGATATCGTCTTC	CASSTTGVDIVF